A selection of T cell receptor beta chains follows, all from one sample in a study of tumor-infiltrating lymphocytes in primary liver carcinoma. TCRdb re-derived calls from the multiplex PCR reads in MiXCR, one entry per CDR3 protein. The sample includes over 45,000 distinct CDR3 sequences, 70% to 85% of them seen just once. Sequencing was done on a sample of liver tumor tissue from sampling region 5. The receptors stem from a middle-aged man with primary liver carcinoma and hepatitis B virus infection. Each CDR3 is given with its conserved first and last residue. D genes are given only for firm matches. Not all rows give a size; the values are once, few, many and, for expanded clones, a class.

length: 13; J: TRBJ2-5; D: TRBD1; V: TRBV6-1; size: -; DNA: TGTGCCAGCGGTGAGGGGACAGGGAGGGCCCAGTACTTC; CDR3: CASGEGTGRAQYF
length: 14; J: TRBJ2-1; D: -; V: TRBV29-1; size: -; DNA: TGCAGCGGATTGCCGAGACAGGAGGTGGATGAACAGTTCTTC; CDR3: CSGLPRQEVDEQFF
length: 14; J: TRBJ2-7; D: -; V: TRBV11-2; size: once; DNA: TGTGACTGCAGTTTAACTGACACTGCCTACGAGCAGTACTTC; CDR3: CDCSLTDTAYEQYF
length: 16; J: TRBJ2-6; D: -; V: TRBV21-1; size: -; DNA: TGTGCCAGCATCAAAGCAAGGGGCCTCTGGGCCAACGTCCTGACTTTC; CDR3: CASIKARGLWANVLTF
length: 13; J: TRBJ2-7; D: -; V: TRBV5-1; size: many; DNA: TGCGCCAGCAGTTCGCAGGTCTCCTACGAGCAGTACTTC; CDR3: CASSSQVSYEQYF
length: 13; J: TRBJ2-1; D: -; V: TRBV7-2; size: -; DNA: TGTGCCAGCAGCGGCTACTTGGACAATGAGCAGTTCTTC; CDR3: CASSGYLDNEQFF
length: 18; J: TRBJ2-3; D: TRBD2; V: TRBV28; size: few; DNA: TGTGCCAGCAGTCCCGCCCCCGGGACTAGCGGGAGTGGAGATACGCAGTATTTT; CDR3: CASSPAPGTSGSGDTQYF
length: 16; J: TRBJ2-1; D: TRBD1; V: TRBV4-1; size: -; DNA: TGCGCCAGCAGCCACGGACAGGAGCCTCTCTACAATGAGCAGTTCTTC; CDR3: CASSHGQEPLYNEQFF
length: 18; J: TRBJ2-3; D: TRBD2; V: TRBV7-9; size: -; DNA: TGTGCCAGCAGTCTAGAGTCTAGCGGGAGGGCCGGGACAGATACGCAGTATTTT; CDR3: CASSLESSGRAGTDTQYF
length: 14; J: TRBJ2-7; D: TRBD1; V: TRBV6-5; size: few; DNA: TGTACTAGCTACCCGGGACAGGGGCACTACGAGCAGTACTTC; CDR3: CTSYPGQGHYEQYF
length: 14; J: TRBJ2-1; D: -; V: TRBV11-2; size: -; DNA: TGTGGCAGTAGTTCAGCGGGCCCTGGGAACGAGCAGTTCTTC; CDR3: CGSSSAGPGNEQFF
length: 16; J: TRBJ1-5; D: -; V: TRBV7-3; size: -; DNA: TGTGCCAGCAGCTTACGTCAGACCTTTAGCGATCAGCCCCAGCATTTT; CDR3: CASSLRQTFSDQPQHF
length: 14; J: TRBJ1-1; D: -; V: TRBV5-1; size: many; DNA: TGCGCCAGCAGCTTTGGTGCAGTGAACACTGAAGCTTTCTTT; CDR3: CASSFGAVNTEAFF
length: 18; J: TRBJ2-2; D: TRBD2; V: TRBV4-1; size: -; DNA: TGCGCCAGCAGCCAAGGGCCGGGACTAGTGGGACGAACTGGGGAGCTGTTTTTT; CDR3: CASSQGPGLVGRTGELFF
length: 15; J: TRBJ2-3; D: TRBD1; V: TRBV6-5; size: -; DNA: TGTGCAAGCAGCACCGGACAGGGGGCGGGAGATATGCAGTATTTT; CDR3: CASSTGQGAGDMQYF
length: 16; J: TRBJ1-3; D: TRBD1; V: TRBV7-9; size: few; DNA: TGTGCCAGCAGCTTTCTCCAGGGGGCAGCTGGAAACACCATATATTTT; CDR3: CASSFLQGAAGNTIYF
length: 17; J: TRBJ2-1; D: TRBD2; V: TRBV6-5; size: -; DNA: TGTGCCAGCAGTTACTCATCTAGCGGGACCTCCTACAATGAGCAGTTCTTC; CDR3: CASSYSSSGTSYNEQFF
length: 16; J: TRBJ2-4; D: -; V: TRBV6-1; size: -; DNA: TGTGCCAGCAGCCCGAACTGGGATAGGGGAATAAACATTCAGTACTTC; CDR3: CASSPNWDRGINIQYF
length: 14; J: TRBJ1-1; D: -; V: TRBV11-2; size: -; DNA: TGCGCCGGCAGCCACTGGAATGAGGGGACTGAAGCTTTCTTT; CDR3: CAGSHWNEGTEAFF
length: 15; J: TRBJ1-1; D: -; V: TRBV6-5; size: -; DNA: TGTGCCAGCAGTTACGCGGGGGACGGAGTGGGAGTAGTTTTCTTT; CDR3: CASSYAGDGVGVVFF
length: 15; J: TRBJ2-7; D: -; V: TRBV6-1; size: few; DNA: TGTGCCAGTAGTGTAATGGCACACCGGGATGACGAGCAGTACTTC; CDR3: CASSVMAHRDDEQYF